What follows describes a single TCR beta chain. Authors' processing steps: Cell counts per sample came from amplifying reference gene primers. Repertoires were generated with immunoSEQ multiplex PCR, while TCRdb's copy carries only in-frame clones and drops some. That table furnishes V, J and clone size, whereas the DNA furnished D and trimming. Of approximately 120,000 clones in the sample, more than 65% were seen once. This record comes from a study of blood T cell repertoires in COVID-19. Overall study context: The analysed material was cDNA or gDNA that came from T cells, B-cell-depleted T cells, or PBMCs.

The receptor was derived from a woman of 80 years or more with active or convalescent COVID-19. Material: peripheral blood.

CDR3 DNA: TGTGCTAGTGGTTTTAGATGGCGGGAGGGCACAGATACGCAGTATTTT. This translates into CASGFRWREGTDTQYF. J is TRBJ2-3 and V is TRBV12-5, with 8 positions matching TRBD2. Per the germline V gene, CDR1 is LGHNT and CDR2 is FRNRAP. The V and J ends lost 3 bases and 1 base, in that order; junction bases with no gene match: 6. This CDR3 spans 16 amino acids.